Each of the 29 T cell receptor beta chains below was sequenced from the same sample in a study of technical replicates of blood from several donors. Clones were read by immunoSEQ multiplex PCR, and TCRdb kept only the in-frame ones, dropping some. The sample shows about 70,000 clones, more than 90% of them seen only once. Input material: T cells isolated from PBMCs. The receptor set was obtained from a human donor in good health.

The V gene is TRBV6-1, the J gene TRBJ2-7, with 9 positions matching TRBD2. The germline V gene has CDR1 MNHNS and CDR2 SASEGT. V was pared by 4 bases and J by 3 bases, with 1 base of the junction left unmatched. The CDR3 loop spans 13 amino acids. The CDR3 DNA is TGTGCCAGCAGTGGACTAGCGGTCTACGAGCAGTACTTC. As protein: CASSGLAVYEQYF.

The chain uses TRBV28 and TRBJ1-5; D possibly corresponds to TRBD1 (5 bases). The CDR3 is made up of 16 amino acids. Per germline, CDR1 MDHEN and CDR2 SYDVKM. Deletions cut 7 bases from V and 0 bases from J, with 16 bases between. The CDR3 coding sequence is TGTGCCAGCACCTCGCCGGGGGTTTATAGCAATCAGCCCCAGCATTTT. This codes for CASTSPGVYSNQPQHF.

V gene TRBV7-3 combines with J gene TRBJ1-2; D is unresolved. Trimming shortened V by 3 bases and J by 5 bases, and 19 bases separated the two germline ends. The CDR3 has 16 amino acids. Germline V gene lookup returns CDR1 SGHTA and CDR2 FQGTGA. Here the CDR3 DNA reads TGTGCCAGCAGCTTGGAGGGCGGCAACCCAAATTATGGCTACACCTTC. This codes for CASSLEGGNPNYGYTF.

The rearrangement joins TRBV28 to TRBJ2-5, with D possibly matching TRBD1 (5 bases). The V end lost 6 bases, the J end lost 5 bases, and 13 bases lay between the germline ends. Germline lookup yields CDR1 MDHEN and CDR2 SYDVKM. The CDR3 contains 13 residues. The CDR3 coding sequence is TGTGCCAGCAGCATAGGGGTTTGGGAGACCCAGTACTTC. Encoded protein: CASSIGVWETQYF.

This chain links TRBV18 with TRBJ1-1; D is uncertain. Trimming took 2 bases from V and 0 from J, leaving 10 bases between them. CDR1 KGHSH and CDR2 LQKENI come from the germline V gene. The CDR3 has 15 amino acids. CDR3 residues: CASSPERSMNTEAFF. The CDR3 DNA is TGTGCCAGCTCACCAGAACGTAGCATGAACACTGAAGCTTTCTTT.

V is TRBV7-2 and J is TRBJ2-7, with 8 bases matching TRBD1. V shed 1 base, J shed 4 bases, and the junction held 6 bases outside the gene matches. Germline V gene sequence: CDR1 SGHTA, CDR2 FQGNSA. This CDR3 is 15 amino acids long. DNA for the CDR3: TGTGCCAGCAGCTTAGGACAGGGGAAAATTTACGAGCAGTACTTC. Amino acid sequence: CASSLGQGKIYEQYF.

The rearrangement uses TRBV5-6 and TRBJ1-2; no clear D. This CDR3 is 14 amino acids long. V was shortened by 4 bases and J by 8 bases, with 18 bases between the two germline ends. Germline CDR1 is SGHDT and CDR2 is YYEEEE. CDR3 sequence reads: CASSRFQGRGGYTF. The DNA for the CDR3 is TGTGCCAGCAGCCGTTTTCAAGGCCGGGGAGGCTACACCTTC. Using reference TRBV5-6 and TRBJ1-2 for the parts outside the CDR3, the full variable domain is DAGVTQSPTHLIKTRGQQVTLRCSPKSGHDTVSWYQQALGQGPQFIFQYYEEEERQRGNFPDRFSGHQFPNYSSELNVNALLLGDSALYLCASSRFQGRGGYTFGSGTRLTVV.

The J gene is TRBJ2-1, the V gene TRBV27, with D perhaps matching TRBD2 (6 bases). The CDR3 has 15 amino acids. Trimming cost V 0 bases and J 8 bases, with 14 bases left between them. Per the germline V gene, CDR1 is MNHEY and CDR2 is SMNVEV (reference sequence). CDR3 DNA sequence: TGTGCCAGCAGTTTATCCCCCCTACTAGCACATGAGCAGTTCTTC. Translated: CASSLSPLLAHEQFF.

CDR3 coding DNA: TGTGCCAGCAGCGTAGAGGATACTTTGACGGGGAACATTCAGTACTTC. Protein product: CASSVEDTLTGNIQYF. This chain links TRBV9 with TRBJ2-4; D may be TRBD2 (5 bases). V was clipped by 0 bases and J by 7 bases, with 17 bases between them. The CDR3 sequence is 16 residues long. The germline CDR1 and CDR2 sequences are SGDLS and YYNGEE.

The chain's CDR3 is CASRLSGVYNEQFF. Here the CDR3 DNA reads TGTGCCAGCAGGCTTAGCGGGGTTTACAATGAGCAGTTCTTC. The V gene is TRBV11-2, the J gene TRBJ2-1; TRBD2 matches 8 bases. This CDR3 has 14 amino acids. J gave up 4 bases and V 6 bases, and 5 bases lay outside the gene matches. Germline V gives CDR1 SGHAT, CDR2 FQNNGV. The full variable domain, in which reference TRBV11-2 and TRBJ2-1 provide the parts outside the CDR3, is EAGVAQSPRYKIIEKRQSVAFWCNPISGHATLYWYQQILGQGPKLLIQFQNNGVVDDSQLPKDRFSAERLKGVDSTLKIQPAKLEDSAVYLCASRLSGVYNEQFFGPGTRLTVL.

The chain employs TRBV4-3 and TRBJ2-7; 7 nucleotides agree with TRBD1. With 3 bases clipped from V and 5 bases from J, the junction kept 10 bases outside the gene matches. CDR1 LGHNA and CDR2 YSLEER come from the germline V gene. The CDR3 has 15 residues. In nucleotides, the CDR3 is TGCGCCAGCAGCCATCCGGGACAGCAGATTCACGAGCAGTACTTC. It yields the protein CASSHPGQQIHEQYF.

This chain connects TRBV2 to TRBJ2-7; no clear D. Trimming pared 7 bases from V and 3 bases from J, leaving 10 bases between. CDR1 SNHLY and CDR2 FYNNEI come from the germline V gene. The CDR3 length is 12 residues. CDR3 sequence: CASTPLFYEQYF. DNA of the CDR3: TGTGCCAGCACCCCTCTTTTCTACGAGCAGTACTTC. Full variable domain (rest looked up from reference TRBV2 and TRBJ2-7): EPEVTQTPSHQVTQMGQEVILRCVPISNHLYFYWYRQILGQKVEFLVSFYNNEISEKSEIFDDQFSVERPDGSNFTLKIRSTKLEDSAMYFCASTPLFYEQYFGPGTRLTVT.

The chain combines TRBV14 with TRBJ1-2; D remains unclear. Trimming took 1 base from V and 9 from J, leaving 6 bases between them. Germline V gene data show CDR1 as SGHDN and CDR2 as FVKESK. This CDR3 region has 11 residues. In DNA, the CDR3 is TGTGCCAGCAGCCAAGTTCACAGCTACACCTTC. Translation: CASSQVHSYTF.

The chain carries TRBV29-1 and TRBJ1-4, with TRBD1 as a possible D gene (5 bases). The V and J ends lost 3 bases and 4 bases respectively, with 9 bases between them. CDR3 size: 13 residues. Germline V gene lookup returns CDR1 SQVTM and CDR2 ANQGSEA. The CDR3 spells CSVERGFNEKLFF. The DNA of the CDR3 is TGCAGCGTTGAGCGGGGCTTTAATGAAAAACTGTTTTTT.

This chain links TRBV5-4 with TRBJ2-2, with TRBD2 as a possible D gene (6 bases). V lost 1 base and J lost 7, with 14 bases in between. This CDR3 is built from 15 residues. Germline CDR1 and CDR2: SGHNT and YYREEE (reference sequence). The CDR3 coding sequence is TGTGCCAGCAGCTTGATTGGGAGGACTGGCGGGGAGCTGTTTTTT. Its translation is CASSLIGRTGGELFF.

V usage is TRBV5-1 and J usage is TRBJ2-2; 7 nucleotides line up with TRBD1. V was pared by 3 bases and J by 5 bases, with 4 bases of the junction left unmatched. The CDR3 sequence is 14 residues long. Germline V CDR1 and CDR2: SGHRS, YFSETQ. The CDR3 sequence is CASSSDRYTGELFF. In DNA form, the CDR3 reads TGCGCCAGCAGCTCGGACAGGTATACCGGGGAGCTGTTTTTT.

The CDR3 sequence: CASSLGGGTNEQFF. CDR3 coding DNA: TGTGCCAGCAGCTTGGGCGGGGGAACGAATGAGCAGTTCTTC. V gene TRBV5-4 combines with J gene TRBJ2-1; 7 bases are shared with TRBD2. Germline V lookup: CDR1 SGHNT, CDR2 YYREEE (reference sequence). The ends lost 0 bases at V and 7 bases at J; junction bases unmatched: 4. CDR3 length equals 14 residues. The full variable domain, with the rest looked up from reference TRBV5-4 and TRBJ2-1, is ETGVTQSPTHLIKTRGQQVTLRCSSQSGHNTVSWYQQALGQGPQFIFQYYREEENGRGNFPPRFSGLQFPNYSSELNVNALELDDSALYLCASSLGGGTNEQFFGPGTRLTVL.

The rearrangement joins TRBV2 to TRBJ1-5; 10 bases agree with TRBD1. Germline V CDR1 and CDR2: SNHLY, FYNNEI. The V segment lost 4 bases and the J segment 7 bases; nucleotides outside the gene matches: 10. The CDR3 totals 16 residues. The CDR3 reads CASSVQDRGLGQPQHF. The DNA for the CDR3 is TGTGCCAGCAGTGTACAAGACAGGGGGCTCGGACAGCCCCAGCATTTT.

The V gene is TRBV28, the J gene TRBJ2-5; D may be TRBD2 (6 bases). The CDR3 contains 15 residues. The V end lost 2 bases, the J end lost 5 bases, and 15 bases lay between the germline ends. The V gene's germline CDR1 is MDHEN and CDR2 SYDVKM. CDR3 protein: CASSLGGWDVETQYF. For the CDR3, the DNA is TGTGCCAGCAGTTTAGGAGGGTGGGACGTTGAGACCCAGTACTTC.

The CDR3 DNA is TGTGCCAGCAGCCAAGTTGGGGGCGGCGGCTACACCTTC. Its protein is CASSQVGGGGYTF. J is TRBJ1-2 and V is TRBV4-2; perhaps TRBD1 as D (6 bases). CDR1 is LGHNA and CDR2 is YNFKEQ in the germline V gene. The CDR3 consists of 13 residues. Trimming stripped 1 base from V and 8 bases from J, with 11 bases between.

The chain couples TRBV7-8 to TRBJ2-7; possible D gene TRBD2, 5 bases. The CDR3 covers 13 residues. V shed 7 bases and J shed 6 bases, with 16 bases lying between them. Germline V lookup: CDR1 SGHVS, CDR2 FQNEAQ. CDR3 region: CASNLLIGGEQYF. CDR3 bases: TGTGCCAGCAACCTACTCATAGGAGGCGAGCAGTACTTC.

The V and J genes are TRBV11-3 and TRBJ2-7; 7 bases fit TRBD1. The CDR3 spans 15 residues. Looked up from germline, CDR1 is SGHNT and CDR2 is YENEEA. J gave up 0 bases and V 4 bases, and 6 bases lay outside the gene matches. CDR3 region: CASSSGQVSSYEQYF. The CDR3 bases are TGTGCCAGCAGCTCAGGACAGGTCAGCTCCTACGAGCAGTACTTC.

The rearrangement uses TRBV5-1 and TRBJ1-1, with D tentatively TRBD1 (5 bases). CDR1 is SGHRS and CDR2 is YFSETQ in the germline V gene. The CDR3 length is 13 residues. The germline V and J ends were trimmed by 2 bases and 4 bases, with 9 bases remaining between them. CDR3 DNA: TGCGCCAGCAGCTTCTCAGGGATCACTGAAGCTTTCTTT. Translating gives CASSFSGITEAFF. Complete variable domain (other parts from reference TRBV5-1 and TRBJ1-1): KAGVTQTPRYLIKTRGQQVTLSCSPISGHRSVSWYQQTPGQGLQFLFEYFSETQRNKGNFPGRFSGRQFSNSRSEMNVSTLELGDSALYLCASSFSGITEAFFGQGTRLTVV.

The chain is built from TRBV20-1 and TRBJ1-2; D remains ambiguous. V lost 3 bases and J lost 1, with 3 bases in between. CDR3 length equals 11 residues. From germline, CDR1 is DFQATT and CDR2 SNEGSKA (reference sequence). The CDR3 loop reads CSASSNYGYTF. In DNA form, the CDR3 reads TGCAGTGCTAGTAGTAACTATGGCTACACCTTC.

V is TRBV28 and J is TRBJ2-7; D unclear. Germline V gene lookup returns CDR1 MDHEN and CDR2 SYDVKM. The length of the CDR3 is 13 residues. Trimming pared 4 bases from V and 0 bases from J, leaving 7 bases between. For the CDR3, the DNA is TGTGCCAGCAGTTCTCCAGGCTCCTACGAGCAGTACTTC. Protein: CASSSPGSYEQYF.

This CDR3 reads CASSPLDRFLDGYTF. CDR3 DNA sequence: TGTGCCAGCAGTCCCCTGGACAGGTTTTTGGATGGCTACACCTTC. The chain uses TRBV27 and TRBJ1-2; 7 bases match TRBD1. The CDR3 totals 15 residues. The trim removed 5 bases at V and 6 bases at J, leaving 12 bases unmatched. The V gene's germline CDR1 is MNHEY and CDR2 SMNVEV (reference sequence).

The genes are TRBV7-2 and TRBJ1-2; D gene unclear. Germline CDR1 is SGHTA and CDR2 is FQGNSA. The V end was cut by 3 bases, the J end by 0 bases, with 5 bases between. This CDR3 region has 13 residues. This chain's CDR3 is CASSFGTNYGYTF. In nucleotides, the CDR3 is TGTGCCAGCAGCTTCGGGACTAACTATGGCTACACCTTC.

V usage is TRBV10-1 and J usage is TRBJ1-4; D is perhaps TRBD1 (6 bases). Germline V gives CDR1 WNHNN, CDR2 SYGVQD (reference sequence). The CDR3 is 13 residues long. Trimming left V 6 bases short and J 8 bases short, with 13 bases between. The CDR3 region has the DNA TGCGCCAGCAGCCTTTTCCAGGGGGAAAAACTGTTTTTT. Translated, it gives CASSLFQGEKLFF.

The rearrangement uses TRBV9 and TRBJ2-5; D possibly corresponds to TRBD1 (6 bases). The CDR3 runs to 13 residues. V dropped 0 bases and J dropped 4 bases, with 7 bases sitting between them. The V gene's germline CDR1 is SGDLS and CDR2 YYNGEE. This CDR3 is CASSVVQGETQYF. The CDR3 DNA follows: TGTGCCAGCAGCGTAGTACAGGGAGAGACCCAGTACTTC.